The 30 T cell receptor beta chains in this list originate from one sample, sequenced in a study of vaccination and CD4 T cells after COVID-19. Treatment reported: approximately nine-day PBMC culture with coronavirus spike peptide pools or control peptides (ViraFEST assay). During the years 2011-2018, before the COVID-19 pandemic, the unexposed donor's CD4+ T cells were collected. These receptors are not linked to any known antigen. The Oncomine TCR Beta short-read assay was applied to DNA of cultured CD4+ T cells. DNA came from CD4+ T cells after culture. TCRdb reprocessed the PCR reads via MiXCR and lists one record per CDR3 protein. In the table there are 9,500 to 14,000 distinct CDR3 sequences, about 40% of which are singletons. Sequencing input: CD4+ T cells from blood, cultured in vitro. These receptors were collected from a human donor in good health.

The DNA for the CDR3 is TGCGCCAGCAGCTTGGCCGGTATCGGGAGAACAGATACGCAGTATTTT. As protein: CASSLAGIGRTDTQYF. The chain has TRBV5-1 and TRBJ2-3; TRBD2 might be the D (6 bases). Trimming took 0 bases from V and 3 from J, leaving 14 bases between them. The CDR3 has 16 amino acids. The germline gives CDR1 SGHRS, CDR2 YFSETQ.

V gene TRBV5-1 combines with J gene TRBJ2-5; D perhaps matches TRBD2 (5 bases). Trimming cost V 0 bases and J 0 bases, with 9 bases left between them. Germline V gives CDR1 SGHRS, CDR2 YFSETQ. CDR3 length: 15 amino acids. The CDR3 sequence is CASSLAGSHQETQYF. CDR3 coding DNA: TGCGCCAGCAGCTTGGCGGGATCACACCAAGAGACCCAGTACTTC.

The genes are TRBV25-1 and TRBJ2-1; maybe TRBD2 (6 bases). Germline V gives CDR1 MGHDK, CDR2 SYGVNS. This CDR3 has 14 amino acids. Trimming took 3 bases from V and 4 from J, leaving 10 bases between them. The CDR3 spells CASSEGLEYNEQFF. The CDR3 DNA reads TGTGCCAGCAGTGAGGGACTGGAATACAATGAGCAGTTCTTC.

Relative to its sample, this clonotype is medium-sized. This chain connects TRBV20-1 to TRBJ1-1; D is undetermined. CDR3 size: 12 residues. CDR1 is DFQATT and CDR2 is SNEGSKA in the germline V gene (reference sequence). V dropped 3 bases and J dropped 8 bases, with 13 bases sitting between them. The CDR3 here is CSASPNGREAFF. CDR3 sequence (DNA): TGCAGTGCTAGCCCAAATGGGAGGGAAGCTTTCTTT.

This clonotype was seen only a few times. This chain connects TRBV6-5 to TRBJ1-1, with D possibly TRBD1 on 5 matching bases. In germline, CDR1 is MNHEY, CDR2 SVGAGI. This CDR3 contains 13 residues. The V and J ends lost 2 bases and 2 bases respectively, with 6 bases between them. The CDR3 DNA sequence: TGTGCCAGCAGTTACAGGGGTAACACTGAAGCTTTCTTT. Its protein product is CASSYRGNTEAFF.

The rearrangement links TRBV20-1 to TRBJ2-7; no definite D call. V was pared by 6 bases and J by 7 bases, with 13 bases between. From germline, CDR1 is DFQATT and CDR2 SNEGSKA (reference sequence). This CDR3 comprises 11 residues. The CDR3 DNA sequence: TGCAGTGCACAACGGGCGTCGGAGCAGTACTTC. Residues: CSAQRASEQYF.

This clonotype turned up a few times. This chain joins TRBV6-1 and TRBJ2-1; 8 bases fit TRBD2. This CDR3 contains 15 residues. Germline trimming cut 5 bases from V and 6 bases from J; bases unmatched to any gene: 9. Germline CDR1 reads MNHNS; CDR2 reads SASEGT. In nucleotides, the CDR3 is TGTGCCAGCAGTCACGGACTGGCGGGAGGCAATGAGCAGTTCTTC. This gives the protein CASSHGLAGGNEQFF.

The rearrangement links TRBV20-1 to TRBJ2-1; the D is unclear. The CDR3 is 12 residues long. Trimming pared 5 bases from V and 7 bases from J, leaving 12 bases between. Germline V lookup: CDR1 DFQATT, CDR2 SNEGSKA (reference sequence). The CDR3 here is CSARLLGNEQFF. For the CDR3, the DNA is TGCAGTGCTCGTTTACTGGGGAATGAGCAGTTCTTC.

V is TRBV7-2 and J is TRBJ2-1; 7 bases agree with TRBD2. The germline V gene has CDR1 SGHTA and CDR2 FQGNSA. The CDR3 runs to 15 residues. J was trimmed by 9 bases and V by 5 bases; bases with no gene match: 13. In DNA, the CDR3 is TGTGCCAGCAGCGGTCGGGCGGGACCGGGGGGTGAGCAGTTCTTC. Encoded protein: CASSGRAGPGGEQFF.

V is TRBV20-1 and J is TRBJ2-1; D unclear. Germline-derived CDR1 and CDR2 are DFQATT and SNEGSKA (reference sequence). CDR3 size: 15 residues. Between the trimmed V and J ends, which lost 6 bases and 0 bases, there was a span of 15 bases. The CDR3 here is CSAGSTRSSYNEQFF. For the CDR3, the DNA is TGCAGTGCGGGTAGCACAAGGAGCTCCTACAATGAGCAGTTCTTC.

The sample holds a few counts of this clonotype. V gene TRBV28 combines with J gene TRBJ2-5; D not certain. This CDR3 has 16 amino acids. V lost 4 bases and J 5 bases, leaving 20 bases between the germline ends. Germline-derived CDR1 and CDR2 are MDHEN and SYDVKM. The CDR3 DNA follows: TGTGCCAGCAGTTCTGAACTCGGCGGAAATGGGGAGACCCAGTACTTC. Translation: CASSSELGGNGETQYF.

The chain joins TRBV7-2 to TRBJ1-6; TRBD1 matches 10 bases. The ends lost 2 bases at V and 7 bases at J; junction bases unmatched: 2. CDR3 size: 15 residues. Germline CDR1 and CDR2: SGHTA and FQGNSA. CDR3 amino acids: CASSLMGQGNSPLHF. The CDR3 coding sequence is TGTGCCAGCAGCTTAATGGGACAGGGGAATTCACCCCTCCACTTT.

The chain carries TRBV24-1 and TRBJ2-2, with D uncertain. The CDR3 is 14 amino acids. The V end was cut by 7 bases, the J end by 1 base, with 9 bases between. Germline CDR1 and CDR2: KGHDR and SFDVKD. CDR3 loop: CATRAGVNTGELFF. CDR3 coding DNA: TGTGCCACCAGGGCAGGAGTGAACACCGGGGAGCTGTTTTTT.

CDR3 bases: TGCGCCAGCAGCAACGGACTAGCGGGAGGGTGGTACGAGCAGTACTTC. Its translation is CASSNGLAGGWYEQYF. The chain has TRBV5-1 and TRBJ2-7; 15 bases map to TRBD2. This CDR3 has 16 amino acids. The V and J ends lost 4 bases and 4 bases, in that order; junction bases with no gene match: 6. Germline CDR1 reads SGHRS; CDR2 reads YFSETQ. The complete variable domain, with remaining parts taken from reference TRBV5-1 and TRBJ2-7, reads KAGVTQTPRYLIKTRGQQVTLSCSPISGHRSVSWYQQTPGQGLQFLFEYFSETQRNKGNFPGRFSGRQFSNSRSEMNVSTLELGDSALYLCASSNGLAGGWYEQYFGPGTRLTVT.

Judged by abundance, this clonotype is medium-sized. CDR3 sequence (DNA): TGTGCCATCAGTGGGGGGGATCAGCCCCAGCATTTT. Amino acid sequence: CAISGGDQPQHF. This chain links TRBV10-3 with TRBJ1-5; D may be TRBD1 (5 bases). There are 12 residues in the CDR3. The ends were cut back, 4 bases at V and 5 bases at J, with 6 bases in the middle. In germline, CDR1 is ENHRY, CDR2 SYGVKD.

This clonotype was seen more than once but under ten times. CDR3 coding DNA: TGTGCCAGCAGCCCCATGGGGTGGTCGCGGGATGGAGAGACCCAGTACTTC. Encoded protein: CASSPMGWSRDGETQYF. The chain combines TRBV7-3 with TRBJ2-5; a possible D gene is TRBD2 (6 bases). Germline V gene data show CDR1 as SGHTA and CDR2 as FQGTGA. Trimming took 5 bases from V and 4 from J, leaving 23 bases between them. The CDR3 consists of 17 residues.

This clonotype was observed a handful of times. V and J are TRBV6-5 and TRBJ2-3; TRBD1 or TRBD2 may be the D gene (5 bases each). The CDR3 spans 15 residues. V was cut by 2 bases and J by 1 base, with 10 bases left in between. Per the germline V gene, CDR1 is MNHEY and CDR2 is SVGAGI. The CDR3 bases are TGTGCCAGCAGTTACGGGACCCCACGCACAGATACGCAGTATTTT. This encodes CASSYGTPRTDTQYF.

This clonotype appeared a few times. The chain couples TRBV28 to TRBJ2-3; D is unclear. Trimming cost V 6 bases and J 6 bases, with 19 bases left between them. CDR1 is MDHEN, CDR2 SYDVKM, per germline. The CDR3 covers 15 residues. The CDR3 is CASRPLDPLRDTQYF. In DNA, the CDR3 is TGTGCCAGCAGGCCTTTGGACCCCCTCCGGGATACGCAGTATTTT.

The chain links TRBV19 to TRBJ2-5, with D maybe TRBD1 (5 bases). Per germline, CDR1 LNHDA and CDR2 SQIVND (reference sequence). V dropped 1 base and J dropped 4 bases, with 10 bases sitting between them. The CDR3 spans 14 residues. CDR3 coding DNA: TGTGCCAGTAGTATAGGACAGATGGGAGAGACCCAGTACTTC. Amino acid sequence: CASSIGQMGETQYF.

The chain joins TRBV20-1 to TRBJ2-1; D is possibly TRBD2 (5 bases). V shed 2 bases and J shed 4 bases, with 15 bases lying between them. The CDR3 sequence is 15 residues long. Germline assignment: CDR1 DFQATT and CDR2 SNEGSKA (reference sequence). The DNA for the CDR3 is TGCAGTGCTAGACTAGACTACGACCTTTACAATGAGCAGTTCTTC. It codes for CSARLDYDLYNEQFF.

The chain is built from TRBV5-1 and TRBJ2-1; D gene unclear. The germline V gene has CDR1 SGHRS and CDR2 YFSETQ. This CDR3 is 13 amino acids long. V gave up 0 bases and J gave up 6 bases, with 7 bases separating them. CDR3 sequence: CASSLVLLNEQFF. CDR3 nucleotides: TGCGCCAGCAGCTTGGTTTTACTCAATGAGCAGTTCTTC.

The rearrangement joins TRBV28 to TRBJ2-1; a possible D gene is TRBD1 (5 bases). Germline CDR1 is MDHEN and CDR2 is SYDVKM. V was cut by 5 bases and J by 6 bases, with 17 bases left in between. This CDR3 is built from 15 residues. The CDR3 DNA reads TGTGCCAGCAGTCAGACCAGGGTCTACCTCAATGAGCAGTTCTTC. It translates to CASSQTRVYLNEQFF.

For the CDR3, the DNA is TGTGCCAGCAGCTTAAAAGTCGACAGCGGTTACAATGAGCAGTTCTTC. Translation: CASSLKVDSGYNEQFF. The rearrangement uses TRBV7-6 and TRBJ2-1; D may be TRBD1 or TRBD2 (5 bases each). The CDR3 runs 16 residues. V lost 2 bases, J lost 4 bases, and 15 bases lay in between. CDR1 and CDR2 (germline): SGHVS, FNYEAQ.

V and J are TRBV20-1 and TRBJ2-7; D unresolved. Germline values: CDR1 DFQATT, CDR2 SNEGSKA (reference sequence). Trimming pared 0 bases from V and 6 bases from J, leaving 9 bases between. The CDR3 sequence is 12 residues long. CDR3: CSARDRASEQYF. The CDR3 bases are TGCAGTGCTAGAGATCGCGCCTCCGAGCAGTACTTC.

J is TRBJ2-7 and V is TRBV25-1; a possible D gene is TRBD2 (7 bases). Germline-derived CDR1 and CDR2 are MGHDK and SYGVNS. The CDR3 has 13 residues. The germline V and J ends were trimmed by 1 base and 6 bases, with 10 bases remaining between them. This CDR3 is CASSEWGGGEQYF. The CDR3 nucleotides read TGTGCCAGCAGTGAATGGGGAGGGGGCGAGCAGTACTTC.

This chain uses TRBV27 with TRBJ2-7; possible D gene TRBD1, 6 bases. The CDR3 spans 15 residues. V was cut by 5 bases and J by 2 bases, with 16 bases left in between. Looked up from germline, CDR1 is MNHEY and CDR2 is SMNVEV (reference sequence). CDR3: CASSSPRAGAYEQYF. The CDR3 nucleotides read TGTGCCAGCAGTAGCCCCAGGGCAGGGGCCTACGAGCAGTACTTC.

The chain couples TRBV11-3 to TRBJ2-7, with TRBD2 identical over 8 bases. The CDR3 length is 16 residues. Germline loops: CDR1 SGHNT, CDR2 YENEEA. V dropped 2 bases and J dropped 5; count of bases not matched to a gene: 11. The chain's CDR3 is CASSLLITGGPHEQYF. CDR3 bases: TGTGCCAGCAGCTTACTCATAACGGGAGGGCCCCACGAGCAGTACTTC.

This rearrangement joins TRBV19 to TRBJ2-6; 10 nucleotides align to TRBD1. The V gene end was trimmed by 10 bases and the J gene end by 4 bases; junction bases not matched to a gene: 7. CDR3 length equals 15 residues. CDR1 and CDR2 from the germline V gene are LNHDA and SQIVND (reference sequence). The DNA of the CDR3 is TGTGCCACTAGACAGGGGGCTAGCGGGGCCAACGTCCTGACTTTC. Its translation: CATRQGASGANVLTF.

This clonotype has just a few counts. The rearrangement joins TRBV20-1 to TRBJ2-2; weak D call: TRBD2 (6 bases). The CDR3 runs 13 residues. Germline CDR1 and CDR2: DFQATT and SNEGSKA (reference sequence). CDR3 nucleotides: TGCGGATGCACCCGGGACTCCACCGGGGAGCTGTTTTTT. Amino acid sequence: CGCTRDSTGELFF.

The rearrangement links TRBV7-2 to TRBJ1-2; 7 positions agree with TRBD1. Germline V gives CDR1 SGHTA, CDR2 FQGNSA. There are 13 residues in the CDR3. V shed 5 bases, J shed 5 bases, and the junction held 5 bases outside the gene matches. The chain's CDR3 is CASSRGTEYGYTF. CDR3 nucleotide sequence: TGTGCCAGCAGCAGAGGGACAGAGTATGGCTACACCTTC.